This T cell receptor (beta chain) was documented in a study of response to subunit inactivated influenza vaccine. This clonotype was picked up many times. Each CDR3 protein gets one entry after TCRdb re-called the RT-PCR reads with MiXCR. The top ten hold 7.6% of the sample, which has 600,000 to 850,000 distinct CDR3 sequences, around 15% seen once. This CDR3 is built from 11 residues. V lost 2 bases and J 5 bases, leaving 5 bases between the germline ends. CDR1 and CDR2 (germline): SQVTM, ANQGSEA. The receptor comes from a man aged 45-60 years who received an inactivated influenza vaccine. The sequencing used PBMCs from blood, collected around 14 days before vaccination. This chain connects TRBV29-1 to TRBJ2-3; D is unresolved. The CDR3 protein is CSVELGDTQYF. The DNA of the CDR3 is TGCAGCGTTGAACTAGGAGATACGCAGTATTTT.